The text below deals with one TCR beta chain. Measured with immunoSEQ multiplex PCR; TCRdb has only the in-frame clones, and not every one. The sample carries a few hundred thousand clones, about 86% recorded once. This entry comes from a study of blood T cell repertoires in COVID-19. Unmatched junction bases numbered 8, after V lost 0 bases and J lost 4 bases. The CDR3 extends over 19 amino acids. The germline V gene has CDR1 SNHLY and CDR2 FYNNEI. The sample comprised PBMCs or T cells enriched from blood (not recorded which). The chain recombines TRBV2 with TRBJ2-1; the match to TRBD2 covers 14 bases. The receptor was isolated from a man aged 50 to 60 who had recovered from COVID-19. This CDR3 is CASSEALRTSGRLYNEQFF. The CDR3 nucleotides read TGTGCCAGCAGTGAAGCGCTTCGGACTAGCGGGAGGTTATACAATGAGCAGTTCTTC.